These 5 T cell receptor beta chains came from one sample sequenced in a study of cytomegalovirus exposure and HLA in healthy donors. Primers included in the PCR were 60 Vbeta and 13 Jbeta primers. The method was immunoSEQ multiplex PCR; TCRdb's version includes in-frame clones alone and lacks a portion of them. The table includes roughly 200,000 clones, approximately 82% detected once. Sequences were obtained from PBMCs. The receptors were sampled from a man aged 40-55 years in good health and CMV-seropositive.

The gene calls are TRBV5-1 and TRBJ2-5; 11 bases align to TRBD2. Germline V gives CDR1 SGHRS, CDR2 YFSETQ. The V gene end was trimmed by 4 bases and the J gene end by 1 base; junction bases not matched to a gene: 6. CDR3 size: 16 residues. In DNA, the CDR3 is TGCGCCAGCAGCCCGGGACTAGCGGAGCTCCAAGAGACCCAGTACTTC. Amino acid sequence: CASSPGLAELQETQYF.

The chain employs TRBV5-1 and TRBJ2-1; weak D call: TRBD2 (5 bases). This CDR3 region has 14 residues. Trimming pared 0 bases from V and 8 bases from J, leaving 12 bases between. Germline CDR1 and CDR2: SGHRS and YFSETQ. CDR3 amino acids: CASSLATLADEQFF. The DNA for the CDR3 is TGCGCCAGCAGCTTGGCTACCCTAGCCGATGAGCAGTTCTTC.

The V gene is TRBV19, the J gene TRBJ1-5; no reliable D call. V lost 3 bases and J lost 4, with 7 bases in between. Per the germline V gene, CDR1 is LNHDA and CDR2 is SQIVND (reference sequence). This CDR3 is 13 amino acids long. For the CDR3, the DNA is TGTGCCAGTAGTATCGGGTGGAATCAGCCCCAGCATTTT. Its protein product is CASSIGWNQPQHF.

V and J are TRBV7-9 and TRBJ1-2; D gene uncertain. Germline V lookup: CDR1 SEHNR, CDR2 FQNEAQ (reference sequence). V lost 5 bases, J lost 2 bases, and 15 bases lay in between. This CDR3 contains 15 residues. CDR3 amino acids: CASSPTAGGNYGYTF. The CDR3 DNA is TGTGCCAGCAGCCCGACCGCCGGCGGCAACTATGGCTACACCTTC.

The genes are TRBV6-1 and TRBJ1-1; 7 bases are shared with TRBD1. V gave up 5 bases and J gave up 4 bases; unmatched junction bases: 4. Per the germline V gene, CDR1 is MNHNS and CDR2 is SASEGT. There are 13 residues in the CDR3. CDR3 protein: CASSFDRATEAFF. The CDR3 DNA sequence: TGTGCCAGCAGTTTCGACAGGGCCACTGAAGCTTTCTTT.